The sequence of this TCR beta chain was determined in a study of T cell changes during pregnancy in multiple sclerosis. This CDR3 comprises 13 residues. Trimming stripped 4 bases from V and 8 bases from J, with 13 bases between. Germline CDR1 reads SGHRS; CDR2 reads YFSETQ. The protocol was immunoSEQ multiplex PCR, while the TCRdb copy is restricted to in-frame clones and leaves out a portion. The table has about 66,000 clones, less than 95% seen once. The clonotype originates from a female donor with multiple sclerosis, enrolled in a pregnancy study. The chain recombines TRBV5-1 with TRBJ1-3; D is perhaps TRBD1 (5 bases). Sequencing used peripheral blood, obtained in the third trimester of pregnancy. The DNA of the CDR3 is TGCGCCAGCAGCCCGGACCGGGGGGACACCATATATTTT. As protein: CASSPDRGDTIYF. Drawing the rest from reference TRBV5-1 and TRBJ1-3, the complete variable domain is KAGVTQTPRYLIKTRGQQVTLSCSPISGHRSVSWYQQTPGQGLQFLFEYFSETQRNKGNFPGRFSGRQFSNSRSEMNVSTLELGDSALYLCASSPDRGDTIYFGEGSWLTVV.